Presented here are 5 T cell receptor beta chains from one specimen sequenced in a study of blood T cells in healthy people across ages. Primed by a sample-barcoded 5' primer and a J-beta primer mix, a second PCR proceeded for about 7 to 11 cycles. One entry per CDR3 protein, called by TCRdb with MiXCR from the 5' RACE reads. Of about 680,000 distinct CDR3 sequences in the sample, approximately 49% were seen once. Sequencing was done on a sample of blood. These receptors were taken from a woman aged 55-75 years in good health.

The table lists this clonotype with many counts. The genes are TRBV29-1 and TRBJ2-7; D uncertain. Between the trimmed V and J ends, which lost 0 bases and 2 bases, there was a span of 8 bases. This CDR3 spans 13 amino acids. Germline lookup yields CDR1 SQVTM and CDR2 ANQGSEA. The CDR3 sequence: CSVEDDVTYEQYF. In DNA, the CDR3 is TGCAGCGTTGAAGACGACGTAACCTACGAGCAGTACTTC.

The chain combines TRBV7-9 with TRBJ2-1; 8 nucleotides agree with TRBD2. Unmatched junction bases numbered 5, after V lost 5 bases and J lost 8 bases. CDR3 length: 13 residues. Germline CDR1 reads SEHNR; CDR2 reads FQNEAQ (reference sequence). CDR3 nucleotides: TGTGCCAGCAGCCACCGGGAGGGGGATGAGCAGTTCTTC. Translated: CASSHREGDEQFF.

The V call is TRBV6-2 or TRBV6-3, the J call TRBJ2-1; D gene ambiguous. Matching the DNA end better, TRBJ2-7 makes the J call doubtful. From germline, CDR1 is MNHEY and CDR2 SVGEGT. This CDR3 has 14 residues. The chain's CDR3 is CASRPRRNYNEQYF. In DNA form, the CDR3 reads TGTGCCAGCAGACCCCGACGGAACTACAATGAGCAGTACTTC.

This clonotype was seen just once. The J gene is TRBJ2-2, the V gene TRBV12-3 or TRBV12-4; 10 nucleotides match TRBD2. Trimming at V came to 6 bases and at J to 6 bases, leaving 13 bases not matched to a gene. The CDR3 length is 17 residues. The CDR3: CASRPWGSGRAAGELFF. The CDR3 coding sequence is TGTGCCAGCAGGCCTTGGGGAAGCGGGAGGGCCGCCGGGGAGCTGTTTTTT.

V is TRBV2 and J is TRBJ2-6; D call uncertain. The ends were cut back, 7 bases at V and 0 bases at J, with 13 bases in the middle. Germline CDR1 SNHLY, CDR2 FYNNEI. The CDR3 spans 16 residues. CDR3 sequence (DNA): TGTGCCAGCAAAGAGTTTATGAGCTCTGGGGCCAACGTCCTGACTTTC. Protein sequence: CASKEFMSSGANVLTF.